Below are 25 T cell receptor beta chains sequenced from a single sample in a study of shared clonotypes between healthy human individuals. TCRdb's table, derived via immunoSEQ multiplex PCR, lists solely in-frame clones and lacks some. Among 500,000 to 650,000 clones listed, about 80% were seen once. The sequenced sample consisted of PBMCs. The receptors stem from a woman in her 40s in good health. Some clones in this sample may be carry-over from other donors' samples.

V and J are TRBV5-1 and TRBJ1-4; TRBD1 is a possible D gene (5 bases). The CDR3 is made up of 11 amino acids. Germline V gives CDR1 SGHRS, CDR2 YFSETQ. Trimming took off 5 bases at V and 7 bases at J, with 6 bases between the two ends. The CDR3 is CASRGGEKLFF. The CDR3 DNA reads TGCGCCAGCAGGGGGGGTGAAAAACTGTTTTTT.

The rearrangement joins TRBV10-2 to TRBJ1-3; no definite D call. Germline CDR1 and CDR2: WSHSY and SAAADI. V was clipped by 6 bases and J by 0 bases, with 15 bases between them. The CDR3 is made up of 16 amino acids. CDR3 protein: CASSSNRISSGNTIYF. CDR3 in DNA: TGCGCCAGCAGCAGTAATCGAATCTCCTCTGGAAACACCATATATTTT.

J is TRBJ2-7 and V is TRBV5-4; TRBD2 matches 10 bases. The CDR3 is 15 amino acids. Trimming took 4 bases from V and 5 from J; bases not matched to a gene: 9. Per the germline V gene, CDR1 is SGHNT and CDR2 is YYREEE (reference sequence). This CDR3 reads CASSDKREGGDEQYF. Here the CDR3 DNA reads TGTGCCAGCAGCGATAAGCGGGAGGGCGGGGACGAGCAGTACTTC.

V usage is TRBV6-5 and J usage is TRBJ2-7; D perhaps matches TRBD2 (5 bases). This CDR3 region has 15 residues. Trimming shortened V by 2 bases and J by 3 bases, and 14 bases separated the two germline ends. The germline CDR1 and CDR2 sequences are MNHEY and SVGAGI. Here the CDR3 reads CASSYLTGKIYEQYF. The CDR3 DNA is TGTGCCAGCAGTTACCTTACCGGGAAGATCTACGAGCAGTACTTC.

The chain links TRBV21-1 to TRBJ1-1; the D call in the table, TRBD1, was not verified against the DNA. TRBV21-1 represents a pseudogene. This CDR3 has 13 amino acids. The CDR3 is CASRKGVDTEAFF. For the CDR3, the DNA is TGTGCCAGCAGAAAGGGGGTTGACACTGAAGCTTTCTTT.

The chain couples TRBV18 to TRBJ1-5; the D is unclear. Trimming left V 1 base short and J 4 bases short, with 8 bases between. The CDR3 is 14 residues long. Per the germline V gene, CDR1 is KGHSH and CDR2 is LQKENI. CDR3 DNA: TGTGCCAGCTCACCACGGCAGGAGAATCAGCCCCAGCATTTT. Amino acid sequence: CASSPRQENQPQHF.

This clone was recorded many times. The genes are TRBV7-2 and TRBJ1-5, with 9 bases that match TRBD1. Trimming at V came to 1 base and at J to 6 bases, leaving 7 bases not matched to a gene. This CDR3 is 16 amino acids long. Germline V gene lookup returns CDR1 SGHTA and CDR2 FQGNSA. The DNA of the CDR3 is TGTGCCAGCAGCTTAGGGGACAGGGTTACTGGTCAGCCCCAGCATTTT. This codes for CASSLGDRVTGQPQHF.

This clone occurred a few times. Other DNA sequences in this specimen translate into the identical CDR3. The J gene is TRBJ1-2, the V gene TRBV28; tentative D call: TRBD1 (5 bases). V lost 6 bases and J lost 8, with 19 bases in between. Germline V lookup: CDR1 MDHEN, CDR2 SYDVKM. CDR3 length: 14 amino acids. The CDR3 protein is CASSLWEGSYGYTF. The CDR3 coding sequence is TGTGCCAGCAGCCTGTGGGAGGGGAGTTACGGCTACACCTTC.

The V gene is TRBV9, the J gene TRBJ2-3, with 11 bases aligning to TRBD2. The J segment lost 0 bases and the V segment lost 0 bases, leaving 6 bases of the junction unmatched. The CDR3 covers 18 residues. CDR1 is SGDLS, CDR2 YYNGEE, per germline. CDR3 sequence reads: CASSVEPSGGSSTDTQYF. CDR3 nucleotide sequence: TGTGCCAGCAGCGTAGAGCCTAGCGGGGGGTCTAGCACAGATACGCAGTATTTT.

As for this clone: This clone may be a read error of a much larger clone one base away. Other DNA sequences in this specimen translate into the identical CDR3. The CDR3 reads CASSPHSYEQYF. In DNA form, the CDR3 reads TGTGCCAGCTCACCACACTCCTACGAGCAGTACTTC. This chain connects TRBV18 to TRBJ2-7; D gene ambiguous. Germline loops: CDR1 KGHSH, CDR2 LQKENI. V lost 1 base and J lost 0, with 1 base in between. The CDR3 is 12 amino acids.

This clone was counted only a few times. The rearrangement joins TRBV7-2 to TRBJ2-7, with D uncertain. This CDR3 comprises 13 residues. The germline V gene encodes CDR1 SGHTA and CDR2 FQGNSA. Trimming removed 5 bases from V and 2 bases from J, with 10 bases in between. The CDR3 DNA is TGTGCCAGCAGCCCACAAAAAGCCTACGAGCAGTACTTC. Translation gives CASSPQKAYEQYF.

The V and J genes are TRBV18 and TRBJ2-4; D is unresolved. Trimming took off 1 base at V and 1 base at J, with 20 bases between the two ends. Germline loops: CDR1 KGHSH, CDR2 LQKENI. CDR3 length: 19 amino acids. CDR3 in amino acids: CASSPRPAGSLGAKNIQYF. The CDR3 bases are TGTGCCAGCTCACCACGTCCGGCAGGCTCTCTGGGGGCCAAAAACATTCAGTACTTC.

The J gene is TRBJ2-7, the V gene TRBV15, with D maybe TRBD2 (5 bases). The CDR3 extends over 15 amino acids. V was pared by 1 base and J by 0 bases, with 10 bases between. Germline CDR1 is LNHNV and CDR2 is YYDKDF (reference sequence). DNA of the CDR3: TGTGCCACCAGCAGAGCCCTAGGGAGCTCCTACGAGCAGTACTTC. Protein: CATSRALGSSYEQYF.

In its sample, this clone was seen once. The V and J genes are TRBV27 and TRBJ1-2, with 8 bases that match TRBD1. This CDR3 spans 13 amino acids. The J segment lost 4 bases and the V segment lost 3 bases, leaving 1 base of the junction unmatched. CDR1 and CDR2 from the germline V gene are MNHEY and SMNVEV (reference sequence). In DNA, the CDR3 is TGTGCCAGCAGTTTCAGGGGGCTCTATGGCTACACCTTC. Translating it yields CASSFRGLYGYTF.

The chain carries TRBV28 and TRBJ2-1, with a possible D match to TRBD2 (5 bases). The CDR3 consists of 15 residues. Germline V CDR1 and CDR2: MDHEN, SYDVKM. V lost 4 bases and J 8 bases, leaving 18 bases between the germline ends. The CDR3 loop reads CASSSSLAVGYEQFF. The CDR3 bases are TGTGCCAGCAGTTCCTCCCTAGCAGTTGGCTATGAGCAGTTCTTC.

The sample holds one count of this clone. The V and J genes are TRBV7-3 and TRBJ2-3, with a weak D call TRBD2 (5 bases). The CDR3 spans 14 residues. The germline V and J ends were trimmed by 3 bases and 3 bases, with 10 bases remaining between them. Germline CDR1 and CDR2: SGHTA and FQGTGA. DNA of the CDR3: TGTGCCAGCAGCTTGGGGAGAGCAACAGATACGCAGTATTTT. As protein: CASSLGRATDTQYF.

J is TRBJ1-2 and V is TRBV7-2; D remains ambiguous. Per the germline V gene, CDR1 is SGHTA and CDR2 is FQGNSA. The CDR3 covers 13 residues. The ends were cut back, 0 bases at V and 6 bases at J, with 8 bases in the middle. The CDR3 is CASSLATWNGYTF. In nucleotides, the CDR3 is TGTGCCAGCAGCTTAGCCACCTGGAATGGCTACACCTTC.

The rearrangement joins TRBV6-5 to TRBJ2-7, with D maybe TRBD1 (5 bases). The CDR3 consists of 13 residues. The V end was cut by 5 bases, the J end by 6 bases, with 14 bases between. Germline assignment: CDR1 MNHEY and CDR2 SVGAGI. As DNA, the CDR3 is TGTGCCAGCAGTCCACGACAGTATGGCGAGCAGTACTTC. Translated: CASSPRQYGEQYF.

V gene TRBV7-9 combines with J gene TRBJ2-7; D is unclear. Trimming left V 5 bases short and J 6 bases short, with 11 bases between. The germline gives CDR1 SEHNR, CDR2 FQNEAQ (reference sequence). The CDR3 spans 12 residues. CDR3 in DNA: TGTGCCAGCAGCCTTCCCAAAGGCGAGCAGTACTTC. It codes for CASSLPKGEQYF.

The chain carries TRBV19 and TRBJ2-3, with 8 bases matching TRBD2. V gave up 5 bases and J gave up 2 bases; unmatched junction bases: 6. This CDR3 contains 15 residues. Germline lookup yields CDR1 LNHDA and CDR2 SQIVND (reference sequence). In DNA form, the CDR3 reads TGTGCCAGTAGTCCCCCGGGGGGGATCACAGATACGCAGTATTTT. Its protein is CASSPPGGITDTQYF.

This clone has a handful of counts. The CDR3 here is CASSFDWDSNEQFF. In nucleotides, the CDR3 is TGCGCCAGCAGCTTTGATTGGGATTCCAATGAGCAGTTCTTC. This chain uses TRBV5-1 with TRBJ2-1; D call uncertain. The germline CDR1 and CDR2 sequences are SGHRS and YFSETQ. Trimming stripped 2 bases from V and 6 bases from J, with 12 bases between. The CDR3 is 14 amino acids.

The chain carries TRBV4-2 and TRBJ2-3, with D perhaps being TRBD1 or TRBD2 (5 bases each). Germline V gives CDR1 LGHNA, CDR2 YNFKEQ. Trimming pared 0 bases from V and 2 bases from J, leaving 9 bases between. The CDR3 sequence is 15 residues long. The CDR3 loop reads CASSQDPGTTDTQYF. The DNA for the CDR3 is TGTGCCAGCAGCCAAGATCCGGGGACCACAGATACGCAGTATTTT.

The chain joins TRBV5-1 to TRBJ1-1; D is perhaps TRBD1 (5 bases). Germline values: CDR1 SGHRS, CDR2 YFSETQ. CDR3 length: 14 residues. Trimming removed 4 bases at V and 3 bases at J, with 13 bases between. This CDR3 reads CASSPQVGDTEAFF. The CDR3, as DNA: TGCGCCAGCAGCCCACAGGTGGGGGACACTGAAGCTTTCTTT.

The chain joins TRBV9 to TRBJ2-1; 11 positions agree with TRBD1. Germline assignment: CDR1 SGDLS and CDR2 YYNGEE. The CDR3 runs 14 residues. V shed 4 bases and J 10 bases; nucleotides not matched to a gene: 7. This CDR3 reads CASSPRTGGGEQFF. In DNA form, the CDR3 reads TGTGCCAGCAGCCCCCGGACAGGGGGCGGCGAGCAGTTCTTC.

This clone appeared many times. The DNA for the CDR3 is TGTGCCAGTCAGAGTTCCTATGGCTACACCTTC. Residues: CASQSSYGYTF. The chain recombines TRBV4-2 with TRBJ1-2; no clear D. The CDR3 has 11 amino acids. Germline CDR1 is LGHNA and CDR2 is YNFKEQ. Trimming stripped 9 bases from V and 4 bases from J, with 9 bases between.